A single sample gave rise to the 9 T cell receptor beta chains below, sequenced in a study of regulatory T cells in long-lasting Graves disease. The time point: newly diagnosed GD, antithyroid drugs for less than 3 months. Generation of the TCR library employed RNA extracted from PBMCs. Combining iRepertoire HTBI primers with Arm-PCR of CDR3 regions, the authors built TCR beta libraries. TCRdb used MiXCR to reprocess the multiplex PCR reads, holding one entry per CDR3 protein. Altogether just over 600,000 distinct CDR3 sequences are present, 15% to 20% being singletons, with the ten largest covering 15% to 20%. The same data also contributed to another study, on T cells in Graves' hyperthyroidism and ophthalmopathy.

The sample here was peripheral blood mononuclear cells (PBMCs), taken at new diagnosis, from a patient treated with antithyroid drugs. These receptors were taken from a woman aged 30 to 39 with Graves disease.

Worth noting for this clonotype: An end of the junction differs from the germline gene, which may be a read error. The gene calls are TRBV12-3 or TRBV12-4 and TRBJ1-5, with D unclear. The CDR3 contains 16 residues. This CDR3 is CASSLLPISSSQPQHF. Written as DNA, the CDR3 is TGTGCCAGCAGTTTGCTCCCTATTTCTAGCAGTCAGCCCCAGCATTTT.

The chain joins TRBV12-3 or TRBV12-4 to TRBJ2-3, with unresolved D. The CDR3 is 13 residues long. Trimming removed 8 bases at V and 10 bases at J, with 19 bases between. The CDR3 loop reads CASGDWERGSQYF. The CDR3 nucleotides read TGTGCCAGCGGCGACTGGGAACGTGGATCGCAGTATTTT.

V and J are TRBV28 and TRBJ2-7; 12 nucleotides agree with TRBD2. This CDR3 region has 15 residues. CDR1 MDHEN and CDR2 SYDVKM come from the germline V gene. The V and J ends lost 3 bases and 7 bases, in that order; junction bases with no gene match: 7. The CDR3 loop is CASSFLAGGPGEQYF. CDR3 nucleotide sequence: TGTGCCAGCAGTTTCCTAGCGGGAGGGCCGGGGGAGCAGTACTTC.

This clonotype was seen only a few times. J is TRBJ2-2 and V is TRBV19; possible D gene TRBD1, 6 bases. The CDR3 consists of 16 residues. The V end lost 3 bases, the J end lost 0 bases, and 11 bases lay between the germline ends. CDR1 and CDR2 from the germline V gene are LNHDA and SQIVND (reference sequence). This chain's CDR3 is CASSMGAGTNTGELFF. CDR3 in DNA: TGTGCCAGTAGTATGGGGGCAGGGACGAACACCGGGGAGCTGTTTTTT.

This clonotype was detected a few times. The chain combines TRBV18 with TRBJ2-1; 11 bases agree with TRBD2. Losses at the gene ends were 0 bases for V and 7 bases for J; bases not matched to a gene: 5. Germline V gives CDR1 KGHSH, CDR2 LQKENI. There are 16 residues in the CDR3. This chain's CDR3 is CASSPPSGRAGNEQFF. The CDR3 DNA reads TGTGCCAGCTCACCACCTAGCGGGAGGGCCGGAAATGAGCAGTTCTTC.

At least ten counts were recorded for this clonotype. The chain recombines TRBV12-3 or TRBV12-4 with TRBJ2-3, with D possibly TRBD1 on 6 matching bases. Trimming left V 1 base short and J 4 bases short, with 9 bases between. CDR3 size: 14 residues. The CDR3 bases are TGTGCCAGCAGTTTAGGGACAGTGGCAGATACGCAGTATTTT. Translating it yields CASSLGTVADTQYF.

This clonotype came up a few times. V is TRBV15 and J is TRBJ2-1; 7 bases line up with TRBD2. CDR3 length: 16 residues. V was clipped by 0 bases and J by 5 bases; unmatched bases: 7. Germline-derived CDR1 and CDR2 are LNHNV and YYDKDF (reference sequence). CDR3 loop: CATSRDGGGSHNEQFF. CDR3 nucleotide sequence: TGTGCCACCAGCAGAGATGGTGGCGGGAGCCACAATGAGCAGTTCTTC. Filled out from reference TRBV15 and TRBJ2-1, the complete variable domain reads DAMVIQNPRYQVTQFGKPVTLSCSQTLNHNVMYWYQQKSSQAPKLLFHYYDKDFNNEADTPDNFQSRRPNTSFCFLDIRSPGLGDTAMYLCATSRDGGGSHNEQFFGPGTRLTVL.

This clonotype showed up many times. This chain connects TRBV6-2 or TRBV6-3 to TRBJ2-1, with 8 bases fitting TRBD2. The length of the CDR3 is 15 residues. The V gene end was trimmed by 2 bases and the J gene end by 9 bases; junction bases not matched to a gene: 9. CDR1 is MNHEY, CDR2 SVGEGT, per germline. CDR3 in DNA: TGTGCCAGCAGTTACGAGGGGACTAGGGGCATTGAGCAGTTCTTC. Residues: CASSYEGTRGIEQFF.

The rearrangement joins TRBV7-2 to TRBJ2-1, with 12 bases that match TRBD2. The CDR3 is made up of 16 amino acids. V dropped 1 base and J dropped 8; count of bases not matched to a gene: 6. Germline CDR1 is SGHTA and CDR2 is FQGNSA. CDR3 coding DNA: TGTGCCAGCAGCTTAGGCCTAGCGGGAGGGCCCTATGAGCAGTTCTTC. Residues: CASSLGLAGGPYEQFF. Based on the CDR3 plus reference TRBV7-2 and TRBJ2-1, the full variable domain is GAGVSQSPSNKVTEKGKDVELRCDPISGHTALYWYRQSLGQGLEFLIYFQGNSAPDKSGLPSDRFSAERTGGSVSTLTIQRTQQEDSAVYLCASSLGLAGGPYEQFFGPGTRLTVL.